This TCR beta chain comes out of a study of vaccination and CD4 T cells after COVID-19. Study-level information: Every participant was given two doses of BNT162b2 or mRNA-1273 vaccine.

The V segment lost 4 bases and the J segment 6 bases; nucleotides outside the gene matches: 5. Per the germline V gene, CDR1 is MNHEY and CDR2 is SVGEGT. The CDR3 has 16 residues. The treatment denotes: approximately nine-day PBMC culture with coronavirus spike peptide pools or control peptides (ViraFEST assay). Positive PCR dates covered March to December 2020, before US Alpha, Beta and Delta variants. Cultured CD4+ T cells had their DNA profiled by the Oncomine TCR Beta short-read assay. TCRdb reanalysed the PCR reads using MiXCR and keeps one entry per CDR3 protein. The sample has 12,000 to 15,000 distinct CDR3 sequences, about 48% seen once; the top ten hold 9.5% to 13%. Notes on this clonotype: Its antigen remains unknown.

The chain recombines TRBV6-2 or TRBV6-3 with TRBJ2-3, with 15 bases that match TRBD2. The clonotype was recovered from a human donor who had recovered from COVID-19. This sample comprised CD4+ T cells from blood, cultured in vitro, obtained before SARS-CoV-2 vaccination. The CDR3 DNA is TGTGCCAGCAGTTGGGGACTAGCGGGAGGACAGGATACGCAGTATTTT. It codes for CASSWGLAGGQDTQYF.